The 4 T cell receptor beta chains below come from one sample, sequenced in a study of cytomegalovirus exposure and HLA in healthy donors. This PCR relied on a set of 60 Vbeta primers and 13 Jbeta primers. Assay used: immunoSEQ multiplex PCR; TCRdb lists only in-frame clones, some missing. This sample has 100,000 or so clones, with roughly 85% found just once. The sequenced sample was PBMCs. The receptors here all came from a man aged 30 to 39 in good health and CMV-seronegative.

The rearrangement uses TRBV15 and TRBJ2-3; TRBD2 matches 15 bases. The CDR3 runs 16 residues. V lost 2 bases to trimming and J lost 6 bases; unmatched junction nucleotides: 3. Germline assignment: CDR1 LNHNV and CDR2 YYDKDF (reference sequence). CDR3 residues: CATSRRTSGRADTQYF. The CDR3 DNA follows: TGTGCCACCAGCAGAAGGACTAGCGGGAGGGCGGATACGCAGTATTTT. The complete variable domain, with remaining parts taken from reference TRBV15 and TRBJ2-3, reads DAMVIQNPRYQVTQFGKPVTLSCSQTLNHNVMYWYQQKSSQAPKLLFHYYDKDFNNEADTPDNFQSRRPNTSFCFLDIRSPGLGDTAMYLCATSRRTSGRADTQYFGPGTRLTVL.

The V and J genes are TRBV6-6 and TRBJ1-2; TRBD1 agrees at 7 bases. This CDR3 has 13 residues. CDR1 is MNHNY and CDR2 is SVGAGI in the germline V gene (reference sequence). The ends lost 8 bases at V and 7 bases at J; junction bases unmatched: 10. The CDR3 bases are TGTGCCAGCCTAGGGACAGAGTCTATTGGCTACACCTTC. Its translation: CASLGTESIGYTF.

This chain connects TRBV4-1 to TRBJ2-3, with 12 bases lining up with TRBD2. CDR1 and CDR2 from the germline V gene are MGHRA and YSYEKL. The junction had 14 bases not matched to a gene; V was cut back by 3 bases and J by 4 bases. The CDR3 is 19 residues long. CDR3 DNA sequence: TGCGCCAGCAGCCAGGAGGGACTAGCGGGCCTGGGGGGGGCAGATACGCAGTATTTT. Translation gives CASSQEGLAGLGGADTQYF.

The rearrangement links TRBV9 to TRBJ2-2; 7 positions agree with TRBD2. The germline gives CDR1 SGDLS, CDR2 YYNGEE. The CDR3 sequence is 14 residues long. V lost 6 bases, J lost 7 bases, and 9 bases stayed unmatched. The CDR3 spells CASNYGRFGGELFF. The CDR3, as DNA: TGTGCCAGCAATTACGGGAGGTTCGGCGGGGAGCTGTTTTTT.